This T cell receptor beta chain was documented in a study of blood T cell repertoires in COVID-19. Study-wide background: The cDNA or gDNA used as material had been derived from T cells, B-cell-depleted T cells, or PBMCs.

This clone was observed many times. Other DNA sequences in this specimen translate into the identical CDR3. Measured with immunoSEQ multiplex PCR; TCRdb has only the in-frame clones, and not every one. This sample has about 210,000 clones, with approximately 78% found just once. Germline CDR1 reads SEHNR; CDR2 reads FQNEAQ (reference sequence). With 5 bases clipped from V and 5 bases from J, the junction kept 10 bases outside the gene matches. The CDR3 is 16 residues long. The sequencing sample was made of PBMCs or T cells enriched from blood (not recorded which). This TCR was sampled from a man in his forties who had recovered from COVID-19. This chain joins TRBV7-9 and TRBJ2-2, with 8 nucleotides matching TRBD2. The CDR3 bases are TGTGCCAGCAGCGGCGCCGGGACTAGTGGTACCGGGGAGCTGTTTTTT. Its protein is CASSGAGTSGTGELFF.